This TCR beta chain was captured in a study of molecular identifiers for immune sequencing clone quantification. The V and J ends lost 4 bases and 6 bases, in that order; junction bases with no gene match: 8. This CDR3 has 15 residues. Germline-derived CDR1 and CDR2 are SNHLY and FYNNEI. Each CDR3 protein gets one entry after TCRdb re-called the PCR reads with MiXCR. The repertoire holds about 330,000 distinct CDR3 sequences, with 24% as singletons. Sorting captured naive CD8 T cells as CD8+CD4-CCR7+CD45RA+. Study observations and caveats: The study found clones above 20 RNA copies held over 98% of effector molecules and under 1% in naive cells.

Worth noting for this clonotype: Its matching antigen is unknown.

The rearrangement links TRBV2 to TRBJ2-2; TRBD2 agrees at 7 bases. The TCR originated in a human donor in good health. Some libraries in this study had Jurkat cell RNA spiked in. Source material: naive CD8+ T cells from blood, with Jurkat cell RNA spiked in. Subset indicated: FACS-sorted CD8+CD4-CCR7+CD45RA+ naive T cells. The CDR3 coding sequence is TGTGCCAGCAGTGTAGGCGGGAGTAGGTCCGGGGAGCTGTTTTTT. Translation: CASSVGGSRSGELFF.